The clone carrying this TCR beta chain was counted between two and nine times. As part of library construction, unique molecular identifiers were attached to individual cDNA molecules. A single record per CDR3 protein comes from TCRdb applying MiXCR to the 5' RACE reads. The table records around 44,000 distinct CDR3 sequences, around 7.7% of them present only once. This entry belongs to a study of early T cells in non-severe SARS-CoV-2 infection. Germline V lookup: CDR1 MNHEY, CDR2 SMNVEV (reference sequence). Trimming shortened V by 5 bases and J by 4 bases, and 18 bases separated the two germline ends. The CDR3 consists of 15 residues.

The sample was whole blood. The receptor was isolated from an adult who was a healthcare worker with PCR-confirmed SARS-CoV-2 infection or an uninfected control (not recorded which). The chain combines TRBV27 with TRBJ2-7, with TRBD2 as a possible D gene (6 bases). In nucleotides, the CDR3 is TGTGCCAGCAGTACCTCCAGACTAGAACGGTACGAGCAGTACTTC. Protein product: CASSTSRLERYEQYF.